This passage covers 6 T cell receptor beta chains from one sample sequenced in a study of CD4 T cells in relation to SARS-CoV-2 and coronaviruses (dated by TCRdb to the early 2020s). CD4+ T cells from unexposed donors were collected before the COVID-19 pandemic (2011-2018). After 10 to 11 days of culture, CD4+ T cells were isolated with the EasySep CD4+ T cell isolation kit. Library method: the immunoSEQ multiplex PCR assay. TCRdb took this table from immuneACCESS and kept in-frame rearrangements with V and J called. Such tables lack part of the clones; where checked against another copy, unresolved V genes explain under half of the gap, and the rest is unexplained. The sample table lists about 18,000 clones, over 65% of them with a count of one. The ten largest make up roughly 31% of the sample. The antigens these receptors bind are not known. Sequenced: CD4+ T cells from PBMCs, cultured in vitro. All receptors come from a human donor in good health.

The chain links TRBV5-8 to TRBJ2-2; 12 bases are a match to TRBD1. Germline V gives CDR1 SGHTS, CDR2 YDEGEE. This CDR3 has 16 amino acids. Unmatched junction bases numbered 9, after V lost 7 bases and J lost 5 bases. The CDR3 reads CASRRDRGRGTGELFF. The CDR3 bases are TGTGCCAGCCGTCGGGACAGGGGGCGAGGGACCGGGGAGCTGTTTTTT. Using reference TRBV5-8 and TRBJ2-2 for the parts outside the CDR3, the full variable domain is EAGVTQSPTHLIKTRGQQATLRCSPISGHTSVYWYQQALGLGLQFLLWYDEGEERNRGNFPPRFSGRQFPNYSSELNVNALELEDSALYLCASRRDRGRGTGELFFGEGSRLTVL.

V gene TRBV9 combines with J gene TRBJ2-1; D is perhaps TRBD1 or TRBD2 (5 bases each). With 0 bases removed from V and 0 bases from J, the gap between germline ends came to 10 bases. This CDR3 comprises 16 residues. CDR1 SGDLS and CDR2 YYNGEE come from the germline V gene. The CDR3 protein is CASSVGGTLSYNEQFF. For the CDR3, the DNA is TGTGCCAGCAGCGTAGGGGGGACCCTCTCCTACAATGAGCAGTTCTTC.

The rearrangement uses TRBV5-1 and TRBJ2-1; the match to TRBD2 covers 10 bases. The CDR3 totals 17 residues. Germline V lookup: CDR1 SGHRS, CDR2 YFSETQ. V lost 3 bases, J lost 0 bases, and 6 bases stayed unmatched. CDR3 amino acids: CASSSQSSGSSYNEQFF. CDR3 coding DNA: TGCGCCAGCAGCTCACAATCTAGCGGGAGCTCCTACAATGAGCAGTTCTTC.

This clone appeared a few times. The chain links TRBV6-5 to TRBJ1-1, with TRBD1 as a possible D gene (6 bases). V gave up 6 bases and J gave up 1 base, with 15 bases separating them. The CDR3 has 15 amino acids. Per the germline V gene, CDR1 is MNHEY and CDR2 is SVGAGI. In DNA form, the CDR3 reads TGTGCCAGCAGGTCGGGAGGGGGTGGGAACACTGAAGCTTTCTTT. Translating it yields CASRSGGGGNTEAFF.

This rearrangement joins TRBV10-3 to TRBJ2-1, with D tentatively TRBD2 (5 bases). CDR3 length: 12 amino acids. Germline V gene sequence: CDR1 ENHRY, CDR2 SYGVKD. Trimming shortened V by 5 bases and J by 8 bases, and 10 bases separated the two germline ends. The CDR3 DNA sequence: TGTGCCATCAGTACAACTAGTTATGAGCAGTTCTTC. It codes for CAISTTSYEQFF.

This chain joins TRBV5-5 and TRBJ1-1; D is uncertain. The V gene's germline CDR1 is SGHKS and CDR2 YYEKEE (reference sequence). The CDR3 runs 13 residues. Trimming cost V 5 bases and J 5 bases, with 13 bases left between them. Here the CDR3 reads CASSSSVGTEAFF. CDR3 DNA sequence: TGTGCCAGCAGTTCTTCCGTGGGAACTGAAGCTTTCTTT.